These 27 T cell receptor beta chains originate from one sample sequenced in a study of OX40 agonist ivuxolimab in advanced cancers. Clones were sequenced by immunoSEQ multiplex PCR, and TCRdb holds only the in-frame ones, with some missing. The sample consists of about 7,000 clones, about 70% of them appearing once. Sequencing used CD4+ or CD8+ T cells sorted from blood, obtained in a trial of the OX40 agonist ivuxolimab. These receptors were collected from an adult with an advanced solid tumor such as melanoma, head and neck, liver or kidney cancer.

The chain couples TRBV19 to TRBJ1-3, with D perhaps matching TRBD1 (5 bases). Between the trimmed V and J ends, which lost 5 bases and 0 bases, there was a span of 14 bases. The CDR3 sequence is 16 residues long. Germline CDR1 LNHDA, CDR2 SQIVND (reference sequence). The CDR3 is CASSPRQHFSGNTIYF. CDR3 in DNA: TGTGCCAGTAGTCCTCGACAGCACTTCTCTGGAAACACCATATATTTT.

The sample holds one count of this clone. This chain's CDR3 is CASSFRGTFYEQYF. In DNA form, the CDR3 reads TGTGCCAGCAGTTTCCGCGGGACTTTTTACGAGCAGTACTTC. V usage is TRBV27 and J usage is TRBJ2-7, with a tentative D call TRBD2 (6 bases). This CDR3 has 14 amino acids. V shed 3 bases and J shed 4 bases, with 13 bases lying between them. The germline CDR1 and CDR2 sequences are MNHEY and SMNVEV (reference sequence).

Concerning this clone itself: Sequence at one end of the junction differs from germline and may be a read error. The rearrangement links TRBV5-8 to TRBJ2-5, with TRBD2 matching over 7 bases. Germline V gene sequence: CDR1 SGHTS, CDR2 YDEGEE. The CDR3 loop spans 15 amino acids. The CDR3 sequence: CTSSLGGTDQETQYF. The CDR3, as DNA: TGTACCAGCAGCTTGGGGGGGACGGATCAAGAGACCCAGTACTTC.

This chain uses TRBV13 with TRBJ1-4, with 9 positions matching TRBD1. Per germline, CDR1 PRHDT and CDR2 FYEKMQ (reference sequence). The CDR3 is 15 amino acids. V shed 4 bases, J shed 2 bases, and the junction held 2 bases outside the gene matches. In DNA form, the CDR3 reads TGTGCCAGCAGCTCCACAGGGGGCACTAATGAAAAACTGTTTTTT. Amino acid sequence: CASSSTGGTNEKLFF.

The CDR3 nucleotides are TGTGCCCTGGATCGTGGGGGGCCCATTTCTATGAACACTGAAGCTTTCTTT. Translation: CALDRGGPISMNTEAFF. V usage is TRBV30 and J usage is TRBJ1-1; D possibly corresponds to TRBD1 (6 bases). Germline V gene lookup returns CDR1 GTSNPN and CDR2 SVGIG (reference sequence). The CDR3 runs 17 residues. Trimming pared 8 bases from V and 0 bases from J, leaving 25 bases between.

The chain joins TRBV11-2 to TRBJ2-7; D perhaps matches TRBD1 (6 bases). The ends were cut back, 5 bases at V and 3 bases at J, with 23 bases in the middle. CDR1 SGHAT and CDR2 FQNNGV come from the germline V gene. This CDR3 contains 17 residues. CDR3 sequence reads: CASSNAPTDSPHYEQYF. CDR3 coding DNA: TGTGCCAGCAGCAACGCCCCCACGGACAGCCCGCACTACGAGCAGTACTTC.

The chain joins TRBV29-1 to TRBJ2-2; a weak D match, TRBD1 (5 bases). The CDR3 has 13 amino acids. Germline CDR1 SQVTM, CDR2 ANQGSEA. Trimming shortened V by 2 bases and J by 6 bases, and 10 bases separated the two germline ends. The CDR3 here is CSVEQGWPGELFF. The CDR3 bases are TGCAGCGTTGAACAGGGTTGGCCCGGGGAGCTGTTTTTT.

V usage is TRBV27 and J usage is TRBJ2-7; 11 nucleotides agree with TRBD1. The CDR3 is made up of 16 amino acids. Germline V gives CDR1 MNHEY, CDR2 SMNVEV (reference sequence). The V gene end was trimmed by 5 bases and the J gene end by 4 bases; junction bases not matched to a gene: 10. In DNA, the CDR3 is TGTGCCAGCAGTCACAGGACAGGGGGCGGTAATTACGAGCAGTACTTC. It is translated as CASSHRTGGGNYEQYF.

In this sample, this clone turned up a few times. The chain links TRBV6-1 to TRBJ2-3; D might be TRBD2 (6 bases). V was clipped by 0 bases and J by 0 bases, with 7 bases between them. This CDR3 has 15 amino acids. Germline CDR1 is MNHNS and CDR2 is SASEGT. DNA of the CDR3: TGTGCCAGCAGTGAAGCGCGGGGTAGCACAGATACGCAGTATTTT. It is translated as CASSEARGSTDTQYF.

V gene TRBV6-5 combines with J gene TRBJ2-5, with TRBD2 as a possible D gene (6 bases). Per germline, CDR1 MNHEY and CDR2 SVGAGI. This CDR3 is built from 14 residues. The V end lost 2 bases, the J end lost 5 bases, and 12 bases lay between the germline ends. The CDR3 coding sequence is TGTGCCAGCAGTTACGGGTGGAGCGGGGAGACCCAGTACTTC. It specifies CASSYGWSGETQYF.

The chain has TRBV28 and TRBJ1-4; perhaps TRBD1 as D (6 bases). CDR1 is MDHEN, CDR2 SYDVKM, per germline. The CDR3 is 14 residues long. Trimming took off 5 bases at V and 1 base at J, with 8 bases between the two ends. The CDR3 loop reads CASSVRGTNEKLFF. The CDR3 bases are TGTGCCAGCAGTGTCAGGGGAACTAATGAAAAACTGTTTTTT.

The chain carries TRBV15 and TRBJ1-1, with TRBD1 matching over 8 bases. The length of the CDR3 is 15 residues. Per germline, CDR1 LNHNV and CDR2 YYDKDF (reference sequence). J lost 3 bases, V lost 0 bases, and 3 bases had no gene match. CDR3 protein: CATSREQGGDTEAFF. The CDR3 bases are TGTGCCACCAGCAGAGAACAGGGGGGGGACACTGAAGCTTTCTTT.

The DNA of the CDR3 is TGTGCCAGCAGCCAGGAAACGGAGACCCAGTACTTC. It is translated as CASSQETETQYF. V is TRBV14 and J is TRBJ2-5; D ambiguous. Germline V gives CDR1 SGHDN, CDR2 FVKESK. The CDR3 consists of 12 residues. The V gene lost 3 bases and the J gene lost 5 bases, with 7 bases spanning the gap.

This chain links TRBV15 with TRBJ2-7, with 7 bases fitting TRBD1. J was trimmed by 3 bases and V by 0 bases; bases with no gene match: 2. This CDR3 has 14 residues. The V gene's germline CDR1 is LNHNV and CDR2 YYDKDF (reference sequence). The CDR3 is CATSREGTDYEQYF. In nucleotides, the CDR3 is TGTGCCACCAGCAGAGAAGGGACAGACTACGAGCAGTACTTC.

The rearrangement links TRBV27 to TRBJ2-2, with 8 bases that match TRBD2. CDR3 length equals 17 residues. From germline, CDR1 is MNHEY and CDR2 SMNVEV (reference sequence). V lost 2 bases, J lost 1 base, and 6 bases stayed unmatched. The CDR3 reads CASSLIGAGVNTGELFF. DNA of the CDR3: TGTGCCAGCAGTTTAATAGGAGCGGGGGTGAACACCGGGGAGCTGTTTTTT.

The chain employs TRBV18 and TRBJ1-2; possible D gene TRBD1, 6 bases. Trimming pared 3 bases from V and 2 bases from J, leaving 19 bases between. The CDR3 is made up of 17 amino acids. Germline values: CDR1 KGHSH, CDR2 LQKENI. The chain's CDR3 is CASSPNGIAGANYGYTF. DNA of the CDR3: TGTGCCAGCTCACCCAACGGGATCGCAGGGGCGAACTATGGCTACACCTTC.

The CDR3 here is CASSLQDNEQFF. The CDR3 DNA reads TGTGCCAGCAGCTTGCAAGATAATGAGCAGTTCTTC. The chain employs TRBV5-6 and TRBJ2-1, with D unresolved. Germline V gene sequence: CDR1 SGHDT, CDR2 YYEEEE. The CDR3 runs 12 residues. With 1 base removed from V and 7 bases from J, the gap between germline ends came to 6 bases.

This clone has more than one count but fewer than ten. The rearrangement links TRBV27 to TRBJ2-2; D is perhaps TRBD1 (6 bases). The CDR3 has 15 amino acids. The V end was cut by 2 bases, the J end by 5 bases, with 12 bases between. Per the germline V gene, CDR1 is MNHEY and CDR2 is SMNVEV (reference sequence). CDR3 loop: CASSLTGLGTGELFF. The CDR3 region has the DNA TGTGCCAGCAGTTTAACAGGGTTAGGGACCGGGGAGCTGTTTTTT.

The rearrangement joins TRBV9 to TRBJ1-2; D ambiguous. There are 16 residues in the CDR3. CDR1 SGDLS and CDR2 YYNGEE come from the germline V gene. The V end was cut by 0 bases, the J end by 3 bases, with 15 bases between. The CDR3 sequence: CASSVARDEDYYGYTF. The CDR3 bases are TGTGCCAGCAGCGTAGCTCGAGACGAGGATTACTATGGCTACACCTTC.

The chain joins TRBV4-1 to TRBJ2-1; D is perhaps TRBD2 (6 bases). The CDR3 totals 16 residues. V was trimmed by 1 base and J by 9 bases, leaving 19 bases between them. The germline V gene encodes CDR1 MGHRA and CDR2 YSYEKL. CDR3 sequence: CASSQVPGLMGGEQFF. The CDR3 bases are TGCGCCAGCAGCCAAGTTCCGGGACTCATGGGCGGTGAGCAGTTCTTC.

The CDR3 DNA is TGCGCCAGCAGCTTGGGGCAGCCCCAAGAGACCCAGTACTTC. Translation: CASSLGQPQETQYF. V gene TRBV5-1 combines with J gene TRBJ2-5; no clear D. Trimming removed 0 bases from V and 1 base from J, with 7 bases in between. The CDR3 has 14 amino acids. The germline V gene has CDR1 SGHRS and CDR2 YFSETQ.

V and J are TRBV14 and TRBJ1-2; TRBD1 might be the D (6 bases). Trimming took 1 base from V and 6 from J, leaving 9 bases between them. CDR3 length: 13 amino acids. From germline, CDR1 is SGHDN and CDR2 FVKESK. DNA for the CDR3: TGTGCCAGCAGCCAAGCAGGGGTCCATGGCTACACCTTC. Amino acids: CASSQAGVHGYTF.

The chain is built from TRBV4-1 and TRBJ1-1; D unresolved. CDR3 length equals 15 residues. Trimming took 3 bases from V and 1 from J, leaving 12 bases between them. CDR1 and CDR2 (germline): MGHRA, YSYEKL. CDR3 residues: CASSQAPKGNTEAFF. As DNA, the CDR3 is TGCGCCAGCAGCCAGGCGCCGAAGGGGAACACTGAAGCTTTCTTT.

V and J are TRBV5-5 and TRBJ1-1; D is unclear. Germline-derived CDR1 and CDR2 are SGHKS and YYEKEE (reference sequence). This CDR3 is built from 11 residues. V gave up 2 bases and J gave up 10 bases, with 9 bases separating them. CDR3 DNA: TGTGCCAGCAGCTTACGCGAGAGAGCTTTCTTT. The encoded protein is CASSLRERAFF.

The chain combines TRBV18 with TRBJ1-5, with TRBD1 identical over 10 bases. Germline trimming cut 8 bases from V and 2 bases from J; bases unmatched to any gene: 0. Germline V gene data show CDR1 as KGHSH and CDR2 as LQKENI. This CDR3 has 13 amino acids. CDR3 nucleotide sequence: TGTGCCAGCGGGACAGGGGGCAATCAGCCCCAGCATTTT. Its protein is CASGTGGNQPQHF.

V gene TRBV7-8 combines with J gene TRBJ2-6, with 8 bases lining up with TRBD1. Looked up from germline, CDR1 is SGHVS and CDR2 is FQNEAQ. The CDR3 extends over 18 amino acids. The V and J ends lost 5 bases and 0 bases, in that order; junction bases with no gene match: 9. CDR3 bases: TGTGCCAGCAGCCCCGGGGCAGGGGGCGCCTCTGGGGCCAACGTCCTGACTTTC. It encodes CASSPGAGGASGANVLTF.

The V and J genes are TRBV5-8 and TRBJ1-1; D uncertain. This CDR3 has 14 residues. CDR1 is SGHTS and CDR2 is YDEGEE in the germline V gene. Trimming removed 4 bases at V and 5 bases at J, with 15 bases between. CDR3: CASSPGRLRTEAFF. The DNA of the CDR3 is TGTGCCAGCAGCCCGGGGAGACTAAGGACTGAAGCTTTCTTT.